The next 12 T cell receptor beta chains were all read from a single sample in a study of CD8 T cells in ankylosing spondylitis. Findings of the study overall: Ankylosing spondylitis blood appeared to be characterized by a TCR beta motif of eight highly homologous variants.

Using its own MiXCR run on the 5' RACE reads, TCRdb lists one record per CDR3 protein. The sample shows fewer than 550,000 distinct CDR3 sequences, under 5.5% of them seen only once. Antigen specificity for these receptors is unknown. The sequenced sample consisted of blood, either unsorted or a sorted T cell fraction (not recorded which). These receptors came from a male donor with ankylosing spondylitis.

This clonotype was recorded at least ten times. CDR3 region: CSAIVAGASTDTQYF. The CDR3 DNA sequence: TGCAGTGCTATAGTAGCGGGGGCCAGCACAGATACGCAGTATTTT. The chain carries TRBV20-1 and TRBJ2-3; 9 bases fit TRBD2. The CDR3 covers 15 residues. The V gene end was trimmed by 4 bases and the J gene end by 0 bases; junction bases not matched to a gene: 5. The germline CDR1 and CDR2 sequences are DFQATT and SNEGSKA (reference sequence).

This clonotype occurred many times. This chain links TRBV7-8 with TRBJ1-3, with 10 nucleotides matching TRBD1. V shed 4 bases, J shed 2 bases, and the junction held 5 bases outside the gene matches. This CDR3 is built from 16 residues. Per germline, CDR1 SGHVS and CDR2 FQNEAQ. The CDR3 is CASSSRQGATGNTIYF. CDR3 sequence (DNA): TGTGCCAGCAGCTCCAGACAGGGGGCAACTGGAAACACCATATATTTT.

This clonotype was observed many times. In nucleotides, the CDR3 is TGTGCCAGCCATAGGGGAGGTTCCTACGAGCAGTACTTC. As protein: CASHRGGSYEQYF. The chain has TRBV6-1 and TRBJ2-7; D may be TRBD2 (6 bases). The CDR3 is 13 residues long. Per germline, CDR1 MNHNS and CDR2 SASEGT. Trimming took 8 bases from V and 1 from J, leaving 12 bases between them.

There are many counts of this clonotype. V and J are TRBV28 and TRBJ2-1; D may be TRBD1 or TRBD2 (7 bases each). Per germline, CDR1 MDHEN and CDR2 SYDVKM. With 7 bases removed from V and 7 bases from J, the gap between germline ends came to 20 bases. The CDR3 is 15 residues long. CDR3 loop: CASISRGRGRNEQFF. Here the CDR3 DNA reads TGTGCCAGCATATCCAGGGGGAGGGGGAGAAATGAGCAGTTCTTC.

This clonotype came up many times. CDR3 protein: CATSDPRQGIYEQYF. CDR3 DNA sequence: TGTGCCACCAGTGACCCCCGACAGGGGATCTACGAGCAGTACTTC. The rearrangement joins TRBV24-1 to TRBJ2-7, with 8 positions matching TRBD1. The V gene end was trimmed by 4 bases and the J gene end by 3 bases; junction bases not matched to a gene: 7. CDR3 length: 15 amino acids. Germline V CDR1 and CDR2: KGHDR, SFDVKD.

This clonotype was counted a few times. CDR3 sequence reads: CAWSVGGLGELFF. For the CDR3, the DNA is TGTGCCTGGAGTGTCGGGGGGCTCGGGGAGCTGTTTTTT. The chain employs TRBV30 and TRBJ2-2, with a tentative D call TRBD2 (7 bases). Trimming pared 0 bases from V and 7 bases from J, leaving 9 bases between. The CDR3 sequence is 13 residues long. Per germline, CDR1 GTSNPN and CDR2 SVGIG (reference sequence).

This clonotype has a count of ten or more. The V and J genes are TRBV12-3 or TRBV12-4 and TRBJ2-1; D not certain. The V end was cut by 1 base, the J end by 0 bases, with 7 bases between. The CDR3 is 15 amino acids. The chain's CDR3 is CASSLGRNSYNEQFF. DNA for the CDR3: TGTGCCAGCAGTTTAGGGCGGAACTCCTACAATGAGCAGTTCTTC.

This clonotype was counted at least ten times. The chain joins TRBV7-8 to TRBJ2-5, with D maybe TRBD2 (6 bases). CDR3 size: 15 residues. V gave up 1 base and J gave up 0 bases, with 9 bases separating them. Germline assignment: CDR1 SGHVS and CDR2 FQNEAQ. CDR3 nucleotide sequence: TGTGCCAGCAGCTTAGAGGGACTGTACCAAGAGACCCAGTACTTC. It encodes CASSLEGLYQETQYF.

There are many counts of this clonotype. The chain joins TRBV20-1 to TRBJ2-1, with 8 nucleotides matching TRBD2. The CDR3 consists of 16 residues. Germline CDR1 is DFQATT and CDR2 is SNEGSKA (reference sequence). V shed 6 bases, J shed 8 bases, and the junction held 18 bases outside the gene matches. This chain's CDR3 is CSALIPASGRVDEQFF. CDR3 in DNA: TGCAGTGCCCTGATTCCCGCCAGCGGGAGAGTGGATGAGCAGTTCTTC.

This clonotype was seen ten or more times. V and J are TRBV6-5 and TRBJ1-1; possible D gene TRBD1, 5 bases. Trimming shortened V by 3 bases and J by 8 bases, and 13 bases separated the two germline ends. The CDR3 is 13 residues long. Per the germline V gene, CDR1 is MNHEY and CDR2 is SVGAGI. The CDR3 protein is CASSYGATREAFF. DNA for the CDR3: TGTGCCAGCAGTTATGGGGCCACTAGGGAAGCTTTCTTT.

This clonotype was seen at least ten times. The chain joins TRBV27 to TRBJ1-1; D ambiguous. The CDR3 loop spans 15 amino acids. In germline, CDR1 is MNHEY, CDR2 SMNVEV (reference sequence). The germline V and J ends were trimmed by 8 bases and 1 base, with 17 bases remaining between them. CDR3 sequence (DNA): TGTGCCAGCGGCCCTTGGGCGGCGGCGAACACTGAAGCTTTCTTT. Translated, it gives CASGPWAAANTEAFF.

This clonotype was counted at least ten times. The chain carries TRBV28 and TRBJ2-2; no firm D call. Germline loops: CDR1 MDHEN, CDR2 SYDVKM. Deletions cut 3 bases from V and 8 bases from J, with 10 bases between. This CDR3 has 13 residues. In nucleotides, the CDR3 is TGTGCCAGCAGTTTTCCTACCACAGGGGAGCTGTTTTTT. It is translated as CASSFPTTGELFF.